These 22 T cell receptor beta chains came from one sample sequenced in a study of immune characterization of retroperitoneal liposarcoma. In TCRdb, the PCR reads were re-called with MiXCR into one record per CDR3 protein. The sample consists of about 12,000 distinct CDR3 sequences, over 45% of them appearing once. Sequencing was done on a sample of tumor tissue. The source is a female donor with retroperitoneal liposarcoma.

In its sample, this clonotype is medium-sized. The V call is TRBV27, the J call TRBJ2-1, with D tentatively TRBD1 or TRBD2 (5 bases each). Deletions cut 0 bases from V and 6 bases from J, with 15 bases between. This CDR3 is 16 amino acids long. Looked up from germline, CDR1 is MNHEY and CDR2 is SMNVEV (reference sequence). The CDR3 nucleotides read TGTGCCAGCAGTTTATCGGACATAGGACGGGGCAATGAGCAGTTCTTC. Translating gives CASSLSDIGRGNEQFF.

This clonotype was counted once. The V gene is TRBV14, the J gene TRBJ2-7; D is unclear. CDR1 is SGHDN and CDR2 is FVKESK in the germline V gene. The CDR3 length is 14 residues. Trimming removed 4 bases at V and 3 bases at J, with 13 bases between. The CDR3 sequence is CASSPEQKFYEQYF. The CDR3 nucleotides read TGTGCCAGCAGCCCTGAACAGAAATTCTACGAGCAGTACTTC.

This clonotype occurred once. This sequence joins TRBV6-6 and TRBJ1-5; 7 bases line up with TRBD1. Germline-derived CDR1 and CDR2 are MNHNY and SVGAGI (reference sequence). CDR3 length equals 17 residues. Trimming removed 6 bases from V and 7 bases from J; junction bases left unmatched: 18. The CDR3: CASRDLTGFAKAQPQHF. CDR3 coding DNA: TGTGCCAGCAGGGATTTGACAGGGTTCGCCAAAGCCCAGCCCCAGCATTTT.

This sequence joins TRBV6-1 and TRBJ2-2; D possibly uses TRBD1 or TRBD2 (5 bases each). CDR3 length equals 17 residues. Trimming pared 5 bases from V and 4 bases from J, leaving 20 bases between. The V gene's germline CDR1 is MNHNS and CDR2 SASEGT. The CDR3 loop is CASSRSLGDLITGELFF. The CDR3 nucleotides are TGTGCCAGCAGTCGGTCCTTGGGGGATTTGATCACCGGGGAGCTGTTTTTT.

The V and J genes are TRBV6-2 or TRBV6-3 and TRBJ1-1; D might be TRBD1 (5 bases). There are 13 residues in the CDR3. V dropped 5 bases and J dropped 0 bases, with 7 bases sitting between them. CDR1 MNHEY and CDR2 SVGEGT come from the germline V gene. CDR3 region: CASSPTVNTEAFF. CDR3 coding DNA: TGTGCCAGCAGTCCGACAGTGAACACTGAAGCTTTCTTT.

The rearrangement links TRBV11-2 to TRBJ2-1, with 9 positions matching TRBD1. Judging by the DNA end, TRBJ2-7 fits better; the J call may be wrong. Germline V gene sequence: CDR1 SGHAT, CDR2 FQNNGV. The CDR3 consists of 15 residues. The CDR3 DNA reads as TGTGCCAGCAGCTTAAGTGGGACAGGGAGCTACGAGCAGTACTTC. Amino acids: CASSLSGTGSYEQYF.

CDR3 amino acids: CASCDSPNTEAFF. Here the CDR3 DNA reads TGTGCCAGCTGCGATAGTCCAAACACTGAAGCTTTCTTT. The V call is TRBV6-1, the J call TRBJ1-1; D call uncertain. Trimming took 8 bases from V and 2 from J, leaving 12 bases between them. The CDR3 is 13 residues long. CDR1 and CDR2 from the germline V gene are MNHNS and SASEGT.

This chain links TRBV6-6 with TRBJ1-2; no definite D call. This CDR3 is built from 14 residues. The germline V gene has CDR1 MNHNY and CDR2 SVGAGI (reference sequence). V was clipped by 0 bases and J by 5 bases, with 10 bases between them. The CDR3 spells CASSYSPELYGYTF. For the CDR3, the DNA is TGTGCCAGCAGTTACTCTCCCGAGTTATATGGCTACACCTTC.

This clonotype was seen just once. This chain uses TRBV3-1 with TRBJ1-6, with 7 bases lining up with TRBD1. The ends lost 4 bases at V and 7 bases at J; junction bases unmatched: 4. Germline assignment: CDR1 LGHDT and CDR2 YNNKEL (reference sequence). CDR3 length: 14 residues. The CDR3: CASSPTGNNSPLHF. The CDR3 DNA reads TGTGCCAGCAGCCCGACAGGGAACAATTCACCCCTCCACTTT.

This clonotype is termed medium-sized (0.01 to 0.1%). The chain employs TRBV7-9 and TRBJ2-1; possible D gene TRBD1, 5 bases. V was shortened by 2 bases and J by 9 bases, with 11 bases between the two germline ends. CDR1 is SEHNR, CDR2 FQNEAQ, per germline (reference sequence). The CDR3 extends over 13 amino acids. CDR3 bases: TGTGCCAGCAGCTTAAAGGGGAAAGCTGAGCAGTTCTTC. This codes for CASSLKGKAEQFF.

The genes are TRBV6-1 and TRBJ1-1, with D maybe TRBD1 (5 bases). The CDR3 contains 15 residues. Trimming took off 6 bases at V and 4 bases at J, with 18 bases between the two ends. The germline gives CDR1 MNHNS, CDR2 SASEGT. In nucleotides, the CDR3 is TGTGCCAGCAGGCTGAAGAACGGGGACGGCACTGAAGCTTTCTTT. It specifies CASRLKNGDGTEAFF.

In this sample, this clonotype is medium-sized (0.01 to 0.1%). The chain couples TRBV7-8 to TRBJ2-5; 9 bases fit TRBD1. Trimming at V came to 5 bases and at J to 1 base, leaving 5 bases not matched to a gene. This CDR3 has 15 residues. Per the germline V gene, CDR1 is SGHVS and CDR2 is FQNEAQ. The CDR3 DNA reads as TGTGCCAGCAGCCCACAGGGGGCGCGCCAAGAGACCCAGTACTTC. Translation gives CASSPQGARQETQYF.

This CDR3 is CASSLQQIDGYTF. CDR3 coding DNA: TGTGCCAGCAGCTTACAACAGATCGATGGCTACACCTTC. This rearrangement joins TRBV7-2 to TRBJ1-2; D ambiguous. This CDR3 has 13 residues. The V gene lost 2 bases and the J gene lost 6 bases, with 10 bases spanning the gap. Germline V gives CDR1 SGHTA, CDR2 FQGNSA.

This clonotype has a single count. This may be a read error, as it is one base from a much larger clone. This chain links TRBV7-2 with TRBJ2-2; tentatively, D is TRBD2 (5 bases). In germline, CDR1 is SGHTA, CDR2 FQGNSA. The CDR3 runs 15 residues. CDR3 sequence: CASSSEGGNTRELFF. The CDR3 DNA is TGTGCCAGCAGCTCCGAGGGTGGGAACACCAGGGAGCTGTTTTTT.

This clonotype is labeled as medium-sized. The chain employs TRBV12-3 or TRBV12-4 and TRBJ2-1; D might be TRBD1 (5 bases). The end of the DNA aligns better with TRBJ2-7, so the J call may be wrong. This CDR3 spans 15 amino acids. The CDR3 is CASSLGVSHDNEQYF. For the CDR3, the DNA is TGTGCCAGCAGTCTAGGGGTCAGCCACGACAATGAGCAGTACTTC.

The chain links TRBV12-3 or TRBV12-4 to TRBJ2-1, with 7 bases lining up with TRBD2. V was clipped by 4 bases and J by 9 bases; unmatched bases: 9. The CDR3 is made up of 14 amino acids. CDR3 DNA: TGTGCCAGCAGTTGGCTTGCGGGGGAGGGTGAGCAGTTCTTC. As protein: CASSWLAGEGEQFF.

This clonotype was observed a handful of times. The rearrangement links TRBV11-2 to TRBJ2-2; D remains ambiguous. This CDR3 has 16 amino acids. The V gene lost 4 bases and the J gene lost 4 bases, with 16 bases spanning the gap. Germline assignment: CDR1 SGHAT and CDR2 FQNNGV. This chain's CDR3 is CASSSRHLGPTGELFF. The CDR3 nucleotides read TGTGCCAGCAGCTCCCGACACTTAGGGCCCACCGGGGAGCTGTTTTTT.

For this clonotype: Since no conserved phenylalanine or tryptophan closes the CDR3, a read error is the likely cause. The DNA is left out, because the CDR3 cannot be placed on it with certainty; the CDR3 is given as TCRdb lists it. This chain links TRBV7-2 with TRBJ2-6; the table's D gene call, TRBD1, was not cross checked with the DNA. The V gene's germline CDR1 is SGHTA and CDR2 FQGNSA. The CDR3 contains 17 residues when both ends are counted. The CDR3 is CASSLERGVSNEQFFGP.

V usage is TRBV6-5 and J usage is TRBJ2-1, with unresolved D. Deletions cut 5 bases from V and 4 bases from J, with 9 bases between. This CDR3 contains 13 residues. Per the germline V gene, CDR1 is MNHEY and CDR2 is SVGAGI. The chain's CDR3 is CASSPDPYNEQFF. The CDR3 DNA reads as TGTGCCAGCAGTCCGGATCCGTACAATGAGCAGTTCTTC.

V is TRBV7-2 and J is TRBJ2-5; the match to TRBD2 covers 9 bases. The DNA end is a closer match to TRBJ2-7, so the J assignment may be wrong. Germline-derived CDR1 and CDR2 are SGHTA and FQGNSA. The CDR3 extends over 15 amino acids. CDR3 residues: CASSWGLAVYYEQYF. The CDR3 nucleotides read TGTGCCAGCAGCTGGGGACTAGCAGTTTACTACGAGCAGTACTTC.

There are a few counts of this clonotype. J is TRBJ2-1 and V is TRBV12-3 or TRBV12-4; possibly TRBD1 for D (6 bases). V was clipped by 6 bases and J by 10 bases, with 19 bases between them. CDR3 length: 14 residues. The CDR3 region is CASRPSDRPYEQFF. CDR3 DNA: TGTGCCAGCAGACCTTCGGACAGACCCTACGAGCAGTTCTTC.

This clonotype is labeled as medium-sized. The rearrangement links TRBV12-3 or TRBV12-4 to TRBJ2-5; 9 nucleotides match TRBD1. The CDR3 sequence is 15 residues long. V was pared by 4 bases and J by 5 bases, with 8 bases of the junction left unmatched. In DNA form, the CDR3 reads TGTGCCAGCAGTTGGGGGGACAGGGAGTCTGAGACCCAGTACTTC. It yields the protein CASSWGDRESETQYF.